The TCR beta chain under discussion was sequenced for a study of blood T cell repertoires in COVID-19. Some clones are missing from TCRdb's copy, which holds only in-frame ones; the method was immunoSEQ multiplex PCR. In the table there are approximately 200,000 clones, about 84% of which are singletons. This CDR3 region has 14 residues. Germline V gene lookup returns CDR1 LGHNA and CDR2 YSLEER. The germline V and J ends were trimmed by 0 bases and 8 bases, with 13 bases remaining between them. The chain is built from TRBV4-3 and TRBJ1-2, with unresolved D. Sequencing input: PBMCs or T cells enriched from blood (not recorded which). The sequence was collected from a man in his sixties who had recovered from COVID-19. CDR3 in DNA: TGCGCCAGCAGCCAAGACCCCCCCGGGTTAGGCTACACCTTC. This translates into CASSQDPPGLGYTF.